These 8 T cell receptor beta chains were sequenced from one sample in a study of blood T cell repertoires in COVID-19. Libraries were prepared by immunoSEQ multiplex PCR; TCRdb keeps only in-frame clonotypes and omits some of them. Of 150,000 or so clones listed, roughly 84% were seen once; the top ten hold about 0.63%. Sequencing was performed on peripheral blood. These receptors came from a man aged 55 to 70 with COVID-19, enrolled during active disease.

The chain combines TRBV7-2 with TRBJ1-2, with 8 bases aligning to TRBD1. V trimming: 3 bases; J trimming: 2 bases; junction bases outside the gene matches: 5. In germline, CDR1 is SGHTA, CDR2 FQGNSA. The length of the CDR3 is 15 residues. CDR3: CASSLQGAQNYGYTF. The DNA for the CDR3 is TGTGCCAGCAGCTTGCAGGGGGCGCAGAACTATGGCTACACCTTC.

This chain joins TRBV24-1 and TRBJ1-4, with D possibly being TRBD1 (6 bases). The V gene lost 8 bases and the J gene lost 0 bases, with 18 bases spanning the gap. Looked up from germline, CDR1 is KGHDR and CDR2 is SFDVKD. The CDR3 consists of 17 residues. CDR3 nucleotides: TGTGCCACCAAAGCCGCAGGGGAAAACTCAACTAATGAAAAACTGTTTTTT. This sequence encodes CATKAAGENSTNEKLFF.

The chain recombines TRBV6-2 or TRBV6-3 with TRBJ1-6; no clear D. The CDR3 consists of 15 residues. V lost 2 bases to trimming and J lost 7 bases, with 12 bases between them. Germline V gene lookup returns CDR1 MNHEY and CDR2 SVGEGT. The CDR3 loop reads CASSYVPGENSPLHF. For the CDR3, the DNA is TGTGCCAGCAGTTACGTGCCCGGGGAGAATTCACCCCTCCACTTT.

This CDR3 is CASSSGHPSPLHF. The DNA of the CDR3 is TGTGCCAGCAGTTCCGGACACCCTTCACCCCTCCACTTT. The V and J genes are TRBV28 and TRBJ1-6; a weak D match, TRBD1 (5 bases). This CDR3 is built from 13 residues. V lost 4 bases and J lost 9, with 10 bases in between. Germline V lookup: CDR1 MDHEN, CDR2 SYDVKM.

This chain uses TRBV10-3 with TRBJ2-5, with 10 bases identical to TRBD1. The CDR3 sequence is 15 residues long. V shed 4 bases, J shed 0 bases, and the junction held 2 bases outside the gene matches. Germline CDR1 ENHRY, CDR2 SYGVKD. The CDR3 reads CAISAGTGDQETQYF. The CDR3 nucleotides read TGTGCCATCAGTGCCGGGACAGGGGACCAAGAGACCCAGTACTTC.

The J gene is TRBJ2-1, the V gene TRBV19, with D possibly matching TRBD2 (7 bases). CDR1 and CDR2 (germline): LNHDA, SQIVND (reference sequence). The ends were cut back, 6 bases at V and 4 bases at J, with 19 bases in the middle. This CDR3 contains 16 residues. CDR3 nucleotides: TGTGCCAGTAGCCCCTGGGGAGGGACAACTTACAATGAGCAGTTCTTC. Translating gives CASSPWGGTTYNEQFF. The complete variable domain, with remaining parts taken from reference TRBV19 and TRBJ2-1, reads DGGITQSPKYLFRKEGQNVTLSCEQNLNHDAMYWYRQDPGQGLRLIYYSQIVNDFQKGDIAEGYSVSREKKESFPLTVTSAQKNPTAFYLCASSPWGGTTYNEQFFGPGTRLTVL.

The gene calls are TRBV7-2 and TRBJ1-3; the D gene is possibly TRBD1 (5 bases). CDR1 is SGHTA, CDR2 FQGNSA, per germline. V lost 1 base to trimming and J lost 1 base, with 8 bases between them. This CDR3 has 15 amino acids. DNA for the CDR3: TGTGCCAGCAGCTTAGGGGGGGGTTCTGGAAACACCATATATTTT. Protein: CASSLGGGSGNTIYF.

This chain joins TRBV19 and TRBJ1-4; D is unresolved. CDR1 is LNHDA, CDR2 SQIVND, per germline (reference sequence). With 3 bases removed from V and 4 bases from J, the gap between germline ends came to 15 bases. This CDR3 has 16 residues. The CDR3 sequence is CASSMPGEGGNEKLFF. CDR3 sequence (DNA): TGTGCCAGTAGTATGCCCGGTGAGGGAGGTAATGAAAAACTGTTTTTT. Looking up the rest from reference TRBV19 and TRBJ1-4 gives the full variable domain: DGGITQSPKYLFRKEGQNVTLSCEQNLNHDAMYWYRQDPGQGLRLIYYSQIVNDFQKGDIAEGYSVSREKKESFPLTVTSAQKNPTAFYLCASSMPGEGGNEKLFFGSGTQLSVL.